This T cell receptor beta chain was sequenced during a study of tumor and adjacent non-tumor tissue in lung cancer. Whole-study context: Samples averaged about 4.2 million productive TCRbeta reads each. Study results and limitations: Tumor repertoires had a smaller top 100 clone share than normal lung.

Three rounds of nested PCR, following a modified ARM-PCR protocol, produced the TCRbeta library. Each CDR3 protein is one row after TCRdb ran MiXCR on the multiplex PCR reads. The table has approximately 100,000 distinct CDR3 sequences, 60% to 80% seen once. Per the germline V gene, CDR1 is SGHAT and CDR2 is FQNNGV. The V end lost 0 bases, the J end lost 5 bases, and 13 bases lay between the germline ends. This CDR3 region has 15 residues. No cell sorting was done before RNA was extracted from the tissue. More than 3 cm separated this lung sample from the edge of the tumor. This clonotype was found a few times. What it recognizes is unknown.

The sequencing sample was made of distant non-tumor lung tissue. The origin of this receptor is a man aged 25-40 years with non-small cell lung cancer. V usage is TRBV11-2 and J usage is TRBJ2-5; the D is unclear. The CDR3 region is CASSLEGMRLETQYF. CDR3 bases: TGTGCCAGCAGCTTAGAGGGGATGAGGCTTGAGACCCAGTACTTC.